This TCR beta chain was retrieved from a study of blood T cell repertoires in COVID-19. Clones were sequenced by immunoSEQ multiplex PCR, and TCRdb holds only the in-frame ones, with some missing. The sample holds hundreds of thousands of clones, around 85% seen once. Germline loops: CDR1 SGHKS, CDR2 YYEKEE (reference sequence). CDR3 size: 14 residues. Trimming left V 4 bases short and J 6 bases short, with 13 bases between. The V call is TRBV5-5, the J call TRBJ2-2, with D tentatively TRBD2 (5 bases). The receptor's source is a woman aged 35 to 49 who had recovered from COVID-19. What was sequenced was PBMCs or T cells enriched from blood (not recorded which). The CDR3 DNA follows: TGTGCCAGCAGCCAAGACTATGGGTCCGGGGAGCTGTTTTTT. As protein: CASSQDYGSGELFF.